The 13 T cell receptor beta chains given below trace back to one sample, sequenced in a study of T cells after yellow fever vaccination (dated by TCRdb to 2018 to 2020). Libraries came from 5' RACE. The sequencing machine was an Illumina HiSeq 2500. TCRdb's own reprocessing of the public reads used fastp at Q25 and MiXCR and kept productive beta chains. Each CDR3 protein gets just one entry, which takes the most common genes and DNA from the rows behind it. The sample profile shows about 50,000 distinct CDR3 sequences; about 7.9% of them were found once. Roughly 27% of the sample belongs to the ten largest clones. What this sample's treatment or condition label stands for: live attenuated yellow fever vaccine strain. Sample: CD8+ T cells sorted from PBMCs, taken around 15 days after the first yellow fever vaccination. Receptors originate from a man between 18 and 35 years old who received the YFV17D yellow fever vaccine.

The table lists this clonotype with many counts. The J gene is TRBJ2-7, the V gene TRBV20-1, with D possibly being TRBD2 (5 bases). This CDR3 is built from 13 residues. V lost 1 base, J lost 4 bases, and 11 bases lay in between. The germline gives CDR1 DFQATT, CDR2 SNEGSKA (reference sequence). The CDR3 loop is CSARVVGDYEQYV. CDR3 sequence (DNA): TGCAGTGCTAGAGTCGTGGGAGATTACGAGCAGTACGTC.

This clonotype showed up many times. The chain carries TRBV10-3 and TRBJ2-5, with TRBD2 matching 11 bases. There are 15 residues in the CDR3. The V gene's germline CDR1 is ENHRY and CDR2 SYGVKD. V shed 4 bases, J shed 2 bases, and the junction held 3 bases outside the gene matches. The DNA of the CDR3 is TGTGCCATCAGTGGGACTAGCGGGCTACAAGAGACCCAGTACTTC. It yields the protein CAISGTSGLQETQYF.

This clonotype was counted ten times or more. This chain links TRBV4-1 with TRBJ1-6, with no clear D. Germline lookup yields CDR1 MGHRA and CDR2 YSYEKL. The CDR3 is 14 amino acids. Deletions cut 3 bases from V and 8 bases from J, with 11 bases between. The chain's CDR3 is CASSQNSQDSPLHF. CDR3 sequence (DNA): TGCGCCAGCAGCCAGAACAGCCAGGATTCACCCCTCCACTTT.

The rearrangement joins TRBV12-3 or TRBV12-4 to TRBJ2-5; unclear D gene. CDR3 size: 14 residues. The V end was cut by 3 bases, the J end by 3 bases, with 11 bases between. The CDR3 coding sequence is TGTGCCAGCAGTTTGGGCAGAACCAAAGAGACCCAGTACTTC. Translating it yields CASSLGRTKETQYF.

This clonotype was counted ten times or more. The chain recombines TRBV7-6 with TRBJ2-7; D remains unclear. This CDR3 is 14 amino acids long. V lost 1 base and J lost 0, with 7 bases in between. Germline lookup yields CDR1 SGHVS and CDR2 FNYEAQ. The DNA for the CDR3 is TGTGCCAGCAGCTTAGATGGCAGCTCCTACGAGCAGTACTTC. Its protein product is CASSLDGSSYEQYF.

Note on this clonotype: A much larger clone differs by one base, so this may be a read error. The chain uses TRBV29-1 and TRBJ2-1; D may match TRBD1 or TRBD2 (6 bases each). Germline assignment: CDR1 SQVTM and CDR2 ANQGSEA. The CDR3 covers 18 residues. The CDR3 DNA reads as TGCAGCGGGACAGACTTTTCGGAGTTCGGGAGCTCCTACAATGAGCATTTCTTC. It yields the protein CSGTDFSEFGSSYNEHFF.

This clonotype has at least ten counts. CDR3: CASSDGGLVQETQYF. CDR3 nucleotide sequence: TGTGCCAGCAGTGACGGGGGGCTAGTGCAAGAGACCCAGTACTTC. This rearrangement joins TRBV11-1 to TRBJ2-5; possible D gene TRBD2, 7 bases. The CDR3 is 15 amino acids. Germline values: CDR1 SGHAT, CDR2 FQDESV (reference sequence). Trimming removed 6 bases at V and 2 bases at J, with 16 bases between.

This clonotype has a count of ten or more. The chain couples TRBV12-3 or TRBV12-4 to TRBJ2-3, with 8 bases that match TRBD1. J gave up 5 bases and V 3 bases, and 4 bases lay outside the gene matches. The CDR3 length is 14 residues. The CDR3 loop reads CASSFRTGLDTQYF. Here the CDR3 DNA reads TGTGCCAGCAGTTTCAGGACAGGGCTAGATACGCAGTATTTT.

On this clonotype: A single base separates this from a much larger clone, so it may be a read error. The chain combines TRBV2 with TRBJ2-5; 13 positions match TRBD2. Germline values: CDR1 SNHLY, CDR2 FYNNEI. V lost 10 bases and J lost 1; bases outside the gene matches: 15. CDR3 length: 18 residues. The CDR3 DNA follows: TGTGCCATCAGACGCCGACTAGCGGGGGGATCAATCCAAGAGACCCAGTACTTC. Residues: CAIRRRLAGGSIQETQYF.

This clonotype has at least ten counts. The genes are TRBV12-3 or TRBV12-4 and TRBJ2-5, with TRBD1 matching over 10 bases. The J segment lost 5 bases and the V segment lost 5 bases, leaving 14 bases of the junction unmatched. CDR3 length equals 17 residues. CDR3 DNA: TGTGCCAGCAGTCCCCGGACAGGGGGACCTTTGGGGGAGACCCAGTACTTC. This encodes CASSPRTGGPLGETQYF.

V usage is TRBV7-3 and J usage is TRBJ1-2; 7 bases are a match to TRBD1. The CDR3 is 13 residues long. V dropped 5 bases and J dropped 8; count of bases not matched to a gene: 8. Germline-derived CDR1 and CDR2 are SGHTA and FQGTGA. The DNA of the CDR3 is TGTGCCAGCAGCGTGACAGGGCAGGGCGGCTACACCTTC. This codes for CASSVTGQGGYTF.

This clonotype occurred many times. The V call is TRBV12-3 or TRBV12-4, the J call TRBJ1-1; D might be TRBD1 (5 bases). This CDR3 has 15 residues. V was pared by 1 base and J by 3 bases, with 12 bases between. CDR3 protein: CASSLVALGDTEAFF. The DNA of the CDR3 is TGTGCCAGCAGTTTAGTGGCCCTGGGGGACACTGAAGCTTTCTTT.

The sample holds a few counts of this clonotype. V and J are TRBV18 and TRBJ2-5, with D possibly matching TRBD1 (6 bases). Trimming took 0 bases from V and 3 from J, leaving 14 bases between them. There are 16 residues in the CDR3. CDR1 is KGHSH, CDR2 LQKENI, per germline. CDR3 protein: CASSPPTDSLKETQYF. CDR3 bases: TGTGCCAGCTCACCACCGACGGACAGCCTAAAAGAGACCCAGTACTTC.